The 15 T cell receptor beta chains given below trace back to one sample, sequenced in a study of Graves' ophthalmopathy and Graves' hyperthyroidism. TCR beta CDR3 amplification used RNA transcripts. HTBI-primed RT-PCR formed the first round, and a multiplex PCR formed the second. One entry per CDR3 protein, called by TCRdb with MiXCR from the multiplex PCR reads. Counted here are 300,000 to 400,000 distinct CDR3 sequences, 17% occurring once; the ten biggest clones make up roughly 12%. The source material was peripheral blood. Receptors originate from an adult man with Graves' ophthalmopathy.

V gene TRBV9 combines with J gene TRBJ1-2; D not certain. The CDR3 is made up of 10 amino acids. Deletions cut 7 bases from V and 6 bases from J, with 7 bases between. Per germline, CDR1 SGDLS and CDR2 YYNGEE. CDR3 sequence reads: CASVLHGYTF. The CDR3 bases are TGTGCCAGCGTGCTCCATGGCTACACCTTC.

This clonotype was observed at least ten times. The chain employs TRBV29-1 and TRBJ1-5; D possibly corresponds to TRBD1 (6 bases). Trimming took off 5 bases at V and 4 bases at J, with 12 bases between the two ends. Germline assignment: CDR1 SQVTM and CDR2 ANQGSEA. CDR3 length: 13 residues. The CDR3: CSVTDSQNQPQHF. As DNA, the CDR3 is TGCAGCGTTACGGACAGCCAAAATCAGCCCCAGCATTTT. Looking up the rest from reference TRBV29-1 and TRBJ1-5 gives the full variable domain: SAVISQKPSRDICQRGTSLTIQCQVDSQVTMMFWYRQQPGQSLTLIATANQGSEATYESGFVIDKFPISRPNLTFSTLTVSNMSPEDSSIYLCSVTDSQNQPQHFGDGTRLSIL.

This clonotype has at least ten counts. The CDR3 here is CASSYSSERDSPLHF. CDR3 DNA: TGTGCCAGCAGTTACTCGTCTGAGAGGGATTCACCCCTCCACTTT. The chain joins TRBV6-5 to TRBJ1-6, with no clear D. V was pared by 0 bases and J by 8 bases, with 11 bases between. Germline values: CDR1 MNHEY, CDR2 SVGAGI. The CDR3 spans 15 residues.

This clonotype was observed a handful of times. The V gene is TRBV7-2, the J gene TRBJ2-5, with 10 positions matching TRBD1. The trim removed 3 bases at V and 5 bases at J, leaving 3 bases unmatched. The germline V gene has CDR1 SGHTA and CDR2 FQGNSA. The CDR3 covers 14 residues. CDR3 DNA: TGTGCCAGCAGCTTCGACAGGGGGCCGGAGACCCAGTACTTC. Protein product: CASSFDRGPETQYF.

This clonotype was counted many times. The chain joins TRBV7-3 to TRBJ2-2, with 11 nucleotides matching TRBD1. V dropped 2 bases and J dropped 6; count of bases not matched to a gene: 2. The CDR3 is 15 residues long. Germline CDR1 and CDR2: SGHTA and FQGTGA. The CDR3 here is CASSLGTGGAGELFF. The CDR3 DNA reads TGTGCCAGCAGCTTAGGGACAGGGGGTGCCGGGGAGCTGTTTTTT.

This clonotype was counted many times. V usage is TRBV12-3 or TRBV12-4 and J usage is TRBJ2-7; TRBD1 agrees at 10 bases. V was clipped by 7 bases and J by 4 bases; unmatched bases: 13. This CDR3 has 16 residues. The CDR3 protein is CASTLTTGTGDYEQYF. The CDR3 DNA is TGTGCCAGCACCCTAACGACCGGGACAGGGGATTACGAGCAGTACTTC.

This clonotype was counted many times. The J gene is TRBJ1-5, the V gene TRBV11-2, with 8 bases that match TRBD1. V shed 2 bases and J 5 bases; nucleotides not matched to a gene: 5. CDR1 and CDR2 from the germline V gene are SGHAT and FQNNGV. The CDR3 loop spans 15 amino acids. The CDR3 DNA is TGTGCCAGCAGCTTAAATCAGGGGGCATATCAGCCCCAGCATTTT. Encoded protein: CASSLNQGAYQPQHF.

This clonotype has just a few counts. The chain uses TRBV3-1 and TRBJ2-7; the D is unclear. Germline CDR1 reads LGHDT; CDR2 reads YNNKEL (reference sequence). V lost 2 bases and J 5 bases, leaving 4 bases between the germline ends. The CDR3 has 11 residues. The CDR3 DNA reads TGTGCCAGCAGCCAACTCCACGAGCAGTACTTC. Its translation: CASSQLHEQYF.

The chain joins TRBV7-2 to TRBJ2-5, with D possibly TRBD2 on 5 matching bases. CDR1 and CDR2 from the germline V gene are SGHTA and FQGNSA. The CDR3 is made up of 16 amino acids. V was clipped by 5 bases and J by 5 bases, with 21 bases between them. Here the CDR3 DNA reads TGTGCCAGCAGCCGATACCCTAGGGCGGGCCGGGAGACCCAGTACTTC. Protein sequence: CASSRYPRAGRETQYF.

The V gene is TRBV7-2, the J gene TRBJ2-7, with TRBD2 matching over 12 bases. The CDR3 loop spans 15 amino acids. Germline assignment: CDR1 SGHTA and CDR2 FQGNSA. J was trimmed by 3 bases and V by 5 bases; bases with no gene match: 5. CDR3 DNA: TGTGCCAGCAGCGAAGGACTAGCGGGGTTCTACGAGCAGTACTTC. Translating gives CASSEGLAGFYEQYF.

This clonotype was seen many times. The J gene is TRBJ1-2, the V gene TRBV28; the D gene is possibly TRBD1 (5 bases). The CDR3 extends over 12 amino acids. Germline V lookup: CDR1 MDHEN, CDR2 SYDVKM. V was shortened by 6 bases and J by 7 bases, with 12 bases between the two germline ends. The CDR3 loop reads CASRFGGSGYTF. CDR3 DNA sequence: TGTGCCAGCAGGTTCGGGGGTAGTGGCTACACCTTC.

The chain combines TRBV6-5 with TRBJ1-6; tentative D call: TRBD1 (5 bases). Trimming stripped 0 bases from V and 6 bases from J, with 6 bases between. The germline gives CDR1 MNHEY, CDR2 SVGAGI. The CDR3 has 14 residues. The CDR3 reads CASSYSGTNSPLHF. The CDR3 nucleotides read TGTGCCAGCAGTTACTCAGGGACTAATTCACCCCTCCACTTT.

This clonotype was counted at least ten times. The chain combines TRBV20-1 with TRBJ1-1, with unresolved D. Looked up from germline, CDR1 is DFQATT and CDR2 is SNEGSKA (reference sequence). V was pared by 3 bases and J by 1 base, with 6 bases between. The CDR3 loop spans 12 amino acids. Here the CDR3 DNA reads TGCAGTGCTAGCGACGGGAACACTGAAGCTTTCTTT. This sequence encodes CSASDGNTEAFF.

This clonotype was counted ten times or more. The rearrangement uses TRBV18 and TRBJ2-7, with 8 bases lining up with TRBD1. The CDR3 spans 15 residues. Looked up from germline, CDR1 is KGHSH and CDR2 is LQKENI. V shed 3 bases, J shed 4 bases, and the junction held 8 bases outside the gene matches. This CDR3 is CASSPETGAIYEQYF. Written as DNA, the CDR3 is TGTGCCAGCTCACCGGAGACAGGGGCCATTTACGAGCAGTACTTC.

This clonotype was found a few times. An end of the junction differs from the germline gene, which may be a read error. The genes are TRBV5-1 and TRBJ2-7; 8 positions agree with TRBD2. The CDR3 covers 15 residues. Germline V gives CDR1 SGHRS, CDR2 YFSETQ. The CDR3 nucleotides are TGCGCCAACAGCTTTTGGCGGGGGGTCCGGAACGAGCAGTACTTC. This sequence encodes CANSFWRGVRNEQYF.